A single sample is the source of the 28 T cell receptor beta chains below, sequenced in a study of CD8 T cell repertoires and HIV-1 epitope variants. The repertoire was sequenced with immunoSEQ multiplex PCR; TCRdb's copy has only in-frame clones and lacks some. The table lists about 2,500 clones, about 63% of them singletons. What these receptors recognize is not known. Sequenced input: cultured CD8+ T cells derived from PBMCs. Every receptor here comes from a male donor with HIV.

The rearrangement uses TRBV5-6 and TRBJ2-7; 8 bases are shared with TRBD1. The V and J ends lost 0 bases and 2 bases, in that order; junction bases with no gene match: 4. There are 15 residues in the CDR3. The germline CDR1 and CDR2 sequences are SGHDT and YYEEEE. CDR3 sequence (DNA): TGTGCCAGCAGCTTGGAGACAGGGGCAACCTACGAGCAGTACTTC. Its translation: CASSLETGATYEQYF.

This chain connects TRBV19 to TRBJ2-4; 11 bases fit TRBD2. Germline lookup yields CDR1 LNHDA and CDR2 SQIVND (reference sequence). The J segment lost 5 bases and the V segment lost 7 bases, leaving 16 bases of the junction unmatched. The CDR3 contains 18 residues. The CDR3 DNA follows: TGTGCCAGTAACGATCGGAGGTGGGGGGGACTAGCGGAAAACATTCAGTACTTC. This translates into CASNDRRWGGLAENIQYF.

The chain couples TRBV19 to TRBJ2-7, with D unclear. This CDR3 contains 13 residues. In germline, CDR1 is LNHDA, CDR2 SQIVND (reference sequence). Trimming left V 2 bases short and J 0 bases short, with 5 bases between. The CDR3 loop reads CASSISISYEQYF. In DNA, the CDR3 is TGTGCCAGTAGTATAAGCATCTCCTACGAGCAGTACTTC.

This clone is labeled large. The J gene is TRBJ1-1, the V gene TRBV4-3; possibly TRBD1 for D (5 bases). The CDR3 is 16 residues long. Germline V lookup: CDR1 LGHNA, CDR2 YSLEER. V was shortened by 0 bases and J by 1 base, with 12 bases between the two germline ends. CDR3 nucleotides: TGCGCCAGCAGCCAAGATGTTGGGCAGGGGAACACTGAAGCTTTCTTT. Protein sequence: CASSQDVGQGNTEAFF.

This clone was seen more than once but under ten times. The J gene is TRBJ2-1, the V gene TRBV27, with 9 bases that match TRBD2. The CDR3 is made up of 15 amino acids. V gave up 2 bases and J gave up 7 bases; unmatched junction bases: 6. The germline gives CDR1 MNHEY, CDR2 SMNVEV (reference sequence). CDR3 sequence reads: CASSLGGRARNEQFF. CDR3 DNA: TGTGCCAGCAGTTTAGGCGGGAGGGCCAGGAATGAGCAGTTCTTC.

This rearrangement joins TRBV9 to TRBJ1-5; D gene unclear. Trimming pared 0 bases from V and 4 bases from J, leaving 11 bases between. This CDR3 comprises 15 residues. The germline CDR1 and CDR2 sequences are SGDLS and YYNGEE. The CDR3 nucleotides are TGTGCCAGCAGCGTAGGACCGGGAGATAATCAGCCCCAGCATTTT. This encodes CASSVGPGDNQPQHF. Looking up the rest from reference TRBV9 and TRBJ1-5 gives the full variable domain: DSGVTQTPKHLITATGQRVTLRCSPRSGDLSVYWYQQSLDQGLQFLIQYYNGEERAKGNILERFSAQQFPDLHSELNLSSLELGDSALYFCASSVGPGDNQPQHFGDGTRLSIL.

V is TRBV4-3 and J is TRBJ1-6, with 7 bases that match TRBD1. After removal of 3 bases from V and 9 bases from J, the junction contained 5 bases not matched to a gene. CDR3 size: 14 residues. Germline CDR1 reads LGHNA; CDR2 reads YSLEER. CDR3 nucleotide sequence: TGCGCCAGCAGCCAGGTACAGGGGACTTCACCCCTCCACTTT. Its translation: CASSQVQGTSPLHF.

This chain joins TRBV6-6 and TRBJ1-5; TRBD1 might be the D (5 bases). The CDR3 covers 12 residues. Germline V gene sequence: CDR1 MNHNY, CDR2 SVGAGI (reference sequence). V shed 6 bases and J shed 7 bases, with 10 bases lying between them. In DNA, the CDR3 is TGTGCCAGCAGCCACGACAGACAGCCCCAGCATTTT. Translated: CASSHDRQPQHF.

The count of this clone is one. The rearrangement joins TRBV5-6 to TRBJ1-2, with 11 bases identical to TRBD1. The CDR3 is 15 residues long. CDR1 SGHDT and CDR2 YYEEEE come from the germline V gene. The ends lost 4 bases at V and 3 bases at J; junction bases unmatched: 5. The CDR3, as DNA: TGTGCCAGCAGCCCGGGACAGGGGGTCGACTATGGCTACACCTTC. Amino acid sequence: CASSPGQGVDYGYTF.

The J gene is TRBJ2-3, the V gene TRBV5-4; TRBD1 is a possible D gene (5 bases). Germline V lookup: CDR1 SGHNT, CDR2 YYREEE (reference sequence). With 6 bases removed from V and 4 bases from J, the gap between germline ends came to 12 bases. CDR3 length: 13 amino acids. The CDR3 coding sequence is TGTGCCAGCATCGACGACAGCCCAGATACGCAGTATTTT. It translates to CASIDDSPDTQYF.

The chain combines TRBV5-4 with TRBJ1-1; 8 positions agree with TRBD1. The CDR3 has 15 amino acids. V lost 3 bases to trimming and J lost 1 base; unmatched junction nucleotides: 5. Germline CDR1 is SGHNT and CDR2 is YYREEE (reference sequence). The CDR3 DNA follows: TGTGCCAGCAGCTCCGGACAGGGCCAGAACACTGAAGCTTTCTTT. Translated, it gives CASSSGQGQNTEAFF.

V is TRBV7-8 and J is TRBJ2-1, with D unresolved. From germline, CDR1 is SGHVS and CDR2 FQNEAQ. V was pared by 1 base and J by 0 bases, with 13 bases between. The CDR3 runs 17 residues. Here the CDR3 reads CASSLVIGRSSYNEQFF. CDR3 coding DNA: TGTGCCAGCAGCTTAGTAATCGGCAGGTCCTCCTACAATGAGCAGTTCTTC.

This sequence joins TRBV5-8 and TRBJ2-1, with D maybe TRBD1 (5 bases). This CDR3 comprises 14 residues. Germline V CDR1 and CDR2: SGHTS, YDEGEE. V was pared by 2 bases and J by 10 bases, with 16 bases between. CDR3 amino acids: CASSFGQGLGEQFF. Written as DNA, the CDR3 is TGTGCCAGCAGCTTCGGGCAGGGCCTTGGGGAGCAGTTCTTC. The full variable domain, in which reference TRBV5-8 and TRBJ2-1 provide the parts outside the CDR3, is EAGVTQSPTHLIKTRGQQATLRCSPISGHTSVYWYQQALGLGLQFLLWYDEGEERNRGNFPPRFSGRQFPNYSSELNVNALELEDSALYLCASSFGQGLGEQFFGPGTRLTVL.

CDR3 region: CAIARGTGNTIYF. Written as DNA, the CDR3 is TGTGCCATCGCCCGGGGCACTGGAAACACCATATATTTT. The chain recombines TRBV7-9 with TRBJ1-3; D is perhaps TRBD1 (5 bases). Germline V gives CDR1 SEHNR, CDR2 FQNEAQ (reference sequence). Deletions cut 10 bases from V and 2 bases from J, with 12 bases between. The CDR3 covers 13 residues.

V is TRBV4-2 and J is TRBJ1-6; D may be TRBD1 (5 bases). V shed 3 bases and J shed 8 bases, with 17 bases lying between them. Germline V gene data show CDR1 as LGHNA and CDR2 as YNFKEQ. The CDR3 spans 16 residues. CDR3 sequence reads: CASSQPGGTVHSPLHF. The CDR3 coding sequence is TGTGCCAGCAGCCAGCCGGGGGGGACGGTGCATTCACCCCTCCACTTT.

This sequence joins TRBV19 and TRBJ2-6, with 9 bases aligning to TRBD2. This CDR3 spans 14 amino acids. After removal of 9 bases from V and 3 bases from J, the junction contained 3 bases not matched to a gene. Germline V CDR1 and CDR2: LNHDA, SQIVND (reference sequence). The DNA of the CDR3 is TGTGCCAGCGCGGGGGGGCTTGGGGCCAACGTCCTGACTTTC. Translated, it gives CASAGGLGANVLTF.

This clone was picked up a small number of times. The chain has TRBV28 and TRBJ2-1; maybe TRBD2 (5 bases). Germline-derived CDR1 and CDR2 are MDHEN and SYDVKM. The CDR3 loop spans 19 amino acids. With 5 bases removed from V and 4 bases from J, the gap between germline ends came to 27 bases. CDR3 amino acids: CASSGQLDKAEELYNEQFF. The CDR3 region has the DNA TGTGCCAGCAGTGGGCAATTGGATAAAGCGGAGGAGCTGTACAATGAGCAGTTCTTC.

This clone has just one count. V and J are TRBV5-1 and TRBJ2-7; 7 nucleotides align to TRBD2. The CDR3 contains 16 residues. With V trimmed by 0 bases and J by 5 bases, 11 bases remained unmatched. CDR1 is SGHRS and CDR2 is YFSETQ in the germline V gene. The CDR3 nucleotides are TGCGCCAGCAGCTTGGGCGGGAGCGGGGAAGCTAACGAGCAGTACTTC. It encodes CASSLGGSGEANEQYF.

The V and J genes are TRBV25-1 and TRBJ2-7, with 9 bases fitting TRBD1. The CDR3 has 17 residues. V shed 5 bases, J shed 2 bases, and the junction held 13 bases outside the gene matches. The germline gives CDR1 MGHDK, CDR2 SYGVNS. CDR3 nucleotide sequence: TGTGCCAGCAGTAGTGACCGATGGGACAGGGAAACCTACGAGCAGTACTTC. Its protein product is CASSSDRWDRETYEQYF.

This clone was recorded a few times. The chain is built from TRBV15 and TRBJ2-7, with D perhaps matching TRBD1 (6 bases). CDR1 and CDR2 from the germline V gene are LNHNV and YYDKDF (reference sequence). V lost 0 bases, J lost 5 bases, and 8 bases lay in between. This CDR3 has 13 amino acids. The CDR3 nucleotides are TGTGCCACCAGCAGAGATTGGGGGCACGAGCAGTACTTC. Residues: CATSRDWGHEQYF.

This clone was recorded a few times. The rearrangement uses TRBV7-6 and TRBJ2-1; TRBD2 is a possible D gene (5 bases). The V and J ends lost 5 bases and 2 bases respectively, with 10 bases between them. The germline gives CDR1 SGHVS, CDR2 FNYEAQ. The length of the CDR3 is 14 residues. The CDR3 nucleotides read TGTGCCAGCAGCCCTGAGGGCCCCTACAATGAGCAGTTCTTC. It is translated as CASSPEGPYNEQFF.

CDR3 sequence: CAISPQLGEGVNGYTF. The DNA for the CDR3 is TGTGCCATCAGTCCTCAACTCGGAGAGGGGGTAAATGGCTACACCTTC. The gene calls are TRBV10-3 and TRBJ1-2, with D possibly TRBD1 on 6 matching bases. Looked up from germline, CDR1 is ENHRY and CDR2 is SYGVKD. V gave up 5 bases and J gave up 6 bases, with 22 bases separating them. This CDR3 contains 16 residues.

This rearrangement joins TRBV5-6 to TRBJ1-5; D perhaps matches TRBD1 (5 bases). This CDR3 has 15 residues. Germline CDR1 and CDR2: SGHDT and YYEEEE. The V end was cut by 0 bases, the J end by 5 bases, with 12 bases between. The CDR3 bases are TGTGCCAGCAGCTTGGCCCTAGGGGCTGATCAGCCCCAGCATTTT. It specifies CASSLALGADQPQHF.

A few counts support this clone. The chain joins TRBV5-1 to TRBJ2-7, with 8 bases fitting TRBD1. V shed 3 bases and J 6 bases; nucleotides not matched to a gene: 14. The germline V gene has CDR1 SGHRS and CDR2 YFSETQ. This CDR3 has 16 amino acids. In DNA form, the CDR3 reads TGCGCCAGCAGCTACCTTAGACAGGGGTTCATCGGCGAGCAGTACTTC. Amino acid sequence: CASSYLRQGFIGEQYF. Complete variable domain (other parts from reference TRBV5-1 and TRBJ2-7): KAGVTQTPRYLIKTRGQQVTLSCSPISGHRSVSWYQQTPGQGLQFLFEYFSETQRNKGNFPGRFSGRQFSNSRSEMNVSTLELGDSALYLCASSYLRQGFIGEQYFGPGTRLTVT.

V and J are TRBV9 and TRBJ1-1, with D maybe TRBD1 (6 bases). The CDR3 is made up of 14 amino acids. Germline CDR1 SGDLS, CDR2 YYNGEE. The ends were cut back, 1 base at V and 3 bases at J, with 10 bases in the middle. CDR3 region: CASSVRGDDTEAFF. The CDR3 nucleotides are TGTGCCAGCAGCGTAAGGGGGGACGACACTGAAGCTTTCTTT.

The chain joins TRBV9 to TRBJ2-1; 7 positions agree with TRBD2. CDR3 size: 15 residues. J was trimmed by 2 bases and V by 4 bases; bases with no gene match: 6. Per the germline V gene, CDR1 is SGDLS and CDR2 is YYNGEE. The CDR3 reads CASSPVAGAYNEQFF. Written as DNA, the CDR3 is TGTGCCAGCAGCCCAGTGGCGGGGGCCTACAATGAGCAGTTCTTC.

The genes are TRBV7-8 and TRBJ2-1; 9 bases fit TRBD2. This CDR3 region has 17 residues. Looked up from germline, CDR1 is SGHVS and CDR2 is FQNEAQ. The junction had 12 bases not matched to a gene; V was cut back by 4 bases and J by 5 bases. CDR3 in amino acids: CASSSSFWTSVNNEQFF. In nucleotides, the CDR3 is TGTGCCAGCAGCTCTAGCTTCTGGACTAGCGTAAACAATGAGCAGTTCTTC.

The chain recombines TRBV9 with TRBJ2-3; 11 bases are a match to TRBD2. Germline CDR1 and CDR2: SGDLS and YYNGEE. Trimming cost V 4 bases and J 0 bases; bases outside gene matches: 4. This CDR3 has 16 amino acids. Here the CDR3 DNA reads TGTGCCAGCAGCCCAAGACTAGCGGGGAGCACAGATACGCAGTATTTT. This codes for CASSPRLAGSTDTQYF.